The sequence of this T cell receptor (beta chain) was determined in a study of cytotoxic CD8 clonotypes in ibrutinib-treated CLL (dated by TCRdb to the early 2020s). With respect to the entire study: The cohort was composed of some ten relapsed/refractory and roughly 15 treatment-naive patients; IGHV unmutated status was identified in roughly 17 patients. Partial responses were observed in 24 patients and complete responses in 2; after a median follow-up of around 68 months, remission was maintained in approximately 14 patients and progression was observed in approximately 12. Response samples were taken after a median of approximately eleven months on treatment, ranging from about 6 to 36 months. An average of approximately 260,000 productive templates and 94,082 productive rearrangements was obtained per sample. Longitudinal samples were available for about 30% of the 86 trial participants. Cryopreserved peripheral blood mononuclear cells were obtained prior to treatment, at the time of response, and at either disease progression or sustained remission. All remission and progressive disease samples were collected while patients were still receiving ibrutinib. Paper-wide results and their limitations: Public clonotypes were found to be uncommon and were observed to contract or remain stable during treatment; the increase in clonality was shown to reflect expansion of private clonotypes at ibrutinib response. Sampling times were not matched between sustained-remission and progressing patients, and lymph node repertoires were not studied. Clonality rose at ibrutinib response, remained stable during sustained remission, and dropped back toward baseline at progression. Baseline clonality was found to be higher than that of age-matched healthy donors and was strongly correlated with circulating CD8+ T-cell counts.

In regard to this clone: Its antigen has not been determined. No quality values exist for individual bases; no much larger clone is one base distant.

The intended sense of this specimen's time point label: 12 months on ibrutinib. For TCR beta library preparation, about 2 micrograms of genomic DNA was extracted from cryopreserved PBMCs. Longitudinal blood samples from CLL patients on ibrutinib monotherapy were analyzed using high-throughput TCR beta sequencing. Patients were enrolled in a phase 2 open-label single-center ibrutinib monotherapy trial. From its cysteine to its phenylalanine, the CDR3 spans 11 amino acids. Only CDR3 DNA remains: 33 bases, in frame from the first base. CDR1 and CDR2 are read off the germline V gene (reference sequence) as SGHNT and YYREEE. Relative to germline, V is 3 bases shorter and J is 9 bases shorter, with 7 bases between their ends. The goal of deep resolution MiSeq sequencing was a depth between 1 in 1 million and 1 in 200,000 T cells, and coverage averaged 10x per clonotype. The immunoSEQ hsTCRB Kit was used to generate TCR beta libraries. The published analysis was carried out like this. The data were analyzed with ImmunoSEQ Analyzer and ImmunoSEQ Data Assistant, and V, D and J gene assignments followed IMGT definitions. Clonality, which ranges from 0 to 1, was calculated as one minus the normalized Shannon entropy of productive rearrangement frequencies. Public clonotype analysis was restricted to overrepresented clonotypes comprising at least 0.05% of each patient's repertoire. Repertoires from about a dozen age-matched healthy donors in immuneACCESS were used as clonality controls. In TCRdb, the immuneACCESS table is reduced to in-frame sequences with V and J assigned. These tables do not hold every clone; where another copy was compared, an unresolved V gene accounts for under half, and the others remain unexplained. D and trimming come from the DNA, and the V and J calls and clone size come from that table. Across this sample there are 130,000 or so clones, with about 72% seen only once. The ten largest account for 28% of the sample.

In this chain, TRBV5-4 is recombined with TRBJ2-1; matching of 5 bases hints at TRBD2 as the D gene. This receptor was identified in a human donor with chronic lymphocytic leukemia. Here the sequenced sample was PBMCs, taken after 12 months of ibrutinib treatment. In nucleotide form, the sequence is TGTGCCAGCAGCTACGGAGGTGAGCAGTTCTTC. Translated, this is CASSYGGEQFF.